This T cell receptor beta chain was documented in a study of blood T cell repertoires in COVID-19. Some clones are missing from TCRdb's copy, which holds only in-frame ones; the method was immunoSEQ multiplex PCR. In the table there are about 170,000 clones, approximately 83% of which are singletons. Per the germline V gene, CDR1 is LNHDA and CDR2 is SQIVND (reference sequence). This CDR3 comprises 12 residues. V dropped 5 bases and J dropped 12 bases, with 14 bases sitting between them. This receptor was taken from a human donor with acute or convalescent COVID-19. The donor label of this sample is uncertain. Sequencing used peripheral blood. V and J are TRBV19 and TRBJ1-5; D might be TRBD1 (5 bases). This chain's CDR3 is CASSQQAEGQHF. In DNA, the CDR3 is TGTGCCAGTAGTCAACAGGCAGAAGGCCAGCATTTT.